The present T cell receptor (beta chain) was sequenced within a study of breast tumors, draining lymph nodes, adjacent tissues. Whole-study results and caveats: Compared with lymph nodes, tumors were less diverse; compared with nontumor tissue, more. The lymph node origin of tumor T cells was framed as consistent with a hypothesis, not demonstrated. Data fit most tumor T cells coming from lymph node, expanding in tumor.

Germline V CDR1 and CDR2: SGHRS, YFSETQ. The CDR3 loop spans 16 amino acids. As to this clonotype: The antigen remains unidentified. The junction departs from germline at one end; a sequencing error may be responsible.

A single record per CDR3 protein comes from TCRdb applying MiXCR to the multiplex PCR reads. The sample lists under 300,000 distinct CDR3 sequences; around 34% were seen once. Axillary draining lymph nodes of breast cancer patients supplied the node samples. This TCR derives from a female donor with breast cancer. Some clones in this sample may be carry-over from other donors' samples. The V gene is TRBV5-1, the J gene TRBJ1-5; no clear D. The sequencing input was axillary lymph node tissue. CDR3 coding DNA: TGTGCCAGCAGCTTGCCGGCAGGAGTAAGCAATCAGCCCCAGCATTTT. As protein: CASSLPAGVSNQPQHF.